This paragraph covers one T cell receptor beta chain sequence. Its matching antigen is unknown. The source of the sample is a study of shared clonotypes between healthy human individuals. Donors had no recently reported acute infections or vaccinations and were HIV-negative. Overall study results and limits: Memory subsets had estimated richness that was generally smaller than that of naive subsets. Though the depth was large, rarefaction showed that sorted-subset sequencing was incomplete.

J lost 10 bases, V lost 5 bases, and 4 bases had no gene match. CDR1 is SGHTA, CDR2 FQGNSA, per germline. CDR3 length equals 12 residues. Methods used by the authors: Filtering differed, since immunoSEQ gave only junction sequences and no quality scores. The repertoire was sequenced with immunoSEQ multiplex PCR; TCRdb's copy has only in-frame clones and lacks some. That table furnishes V, J and clone size, whereas the DNA furnished D and trimming. The data hold over a million clones, with more than 60% observed a single time. The TCR comes from a man aged 18 to 30 in good health. The V call is TRBV7-2, the J call TRBJ2-1; 8 nucleotides align to TRBD1. Sequencing was done on a sample of memory CD4+ T cells sorted from blood. Subset: CD45RA-negative fraction. CDR3 in amino acids: CASSVGQGEQFF. The CDR3 DNA sequence: TGTGCCAGCAGCGTAGGACAGGGAGAGCAGTTCTTC.